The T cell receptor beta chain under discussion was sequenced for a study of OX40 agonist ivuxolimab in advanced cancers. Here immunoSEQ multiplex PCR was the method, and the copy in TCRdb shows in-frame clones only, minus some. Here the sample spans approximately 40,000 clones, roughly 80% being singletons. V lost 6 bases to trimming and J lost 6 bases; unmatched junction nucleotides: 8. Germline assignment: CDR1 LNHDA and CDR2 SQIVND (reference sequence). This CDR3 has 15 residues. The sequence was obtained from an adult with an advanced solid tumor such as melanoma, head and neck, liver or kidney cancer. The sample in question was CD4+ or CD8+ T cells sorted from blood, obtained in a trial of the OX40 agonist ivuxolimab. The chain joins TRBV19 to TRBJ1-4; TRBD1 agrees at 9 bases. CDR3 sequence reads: CASRAVQGADEKLFF. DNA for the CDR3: TGTGCCAGTAGGGCCGTACAGGGGGCAGATGAAAAACTGTTTTTT.